The rows below give T cell receptor beta chains drawn from one sample of a study of vaccination and CD4 T cells after COVID-19. These receptors' antigens are unknown. MiXCR was run by TCRdb on the PCR reads, yielding one entry per CDR3 protein. The sample includes 15,000 to 20,000 distinct CDR3 sequences, 45% of them seen just once. Sequences were derived from CD4+ T cells from blood, cultured in vitro, sampled before SARS-CoV-2 vaccination. These receptors were obtained from a human donor who received a COVID-19 vaccine. CDR3s include the opening cysteine and the closing phenylalanine or tryptophan. The D gene is left open where the match is weak. The size entry is marked missing in some rows and otherwise reads once, few, many or a size class.

.	.	TRBV19	TRBJ1-1	TGTGCCAGTAGTCTGCGCGGTCTGGATAGGACTGAAGCTTTCTTT	CASSLRGLDRTEAFF
.	.	TRBV20-1	TRBJ2-7	TGCAGTGCTAGAGTTAGAGGGGTCAACTACGAGCAGTACTTC	CSARVRGVNYEQYF
.	TRBD1	TRBV5-1	TRBJ2-7	TGCGCCAGCAGAGGACAGGGGGGCAGCTACGAGCAGTACTTC	CASRGQGGSYEQYF
.	TRBD2	TRBV11-2	TRBJ2-7	TGTGCCAGCAGCTTAGGCGTAGGGACTAGCGGTATCGAGCAGTACTTC	CASSLGVGTSGIEQYF
.	.	TRBV20-1	TRBJ2-4	TGCAGTGCTGGGGGGGCGGGCATTCAGTACTTC	CSAGGAGIQYF
.	TRBD1	TRBV2	TRBJ1-6	TGTGCCAGCAGTATCCGGACAGGGAATAATTCACCCCTCCACTTT	CASSIRTGNNSPLHF
few	.	TRBV20-1	TRBJ2-3	TGCAGTGCTAGAGAAAACGGGGTTGGGGCAGATACGCAGTATTTT	CSARENGVGADTQYF
.	.	TRBV7-8	TRBJ1-2	TGTGCCAGCAGCTTCAGGGATAACTATGGCTACACCTTC	CASSFRDNYGYTF
few	TRBD1	TRBV7-9	TRBJ1-1	TGTGCCAGCAGACGGACAGGACTAATGGAAGCTTTCTTT	CASRRTGLMEAFF
few	.	TRBV6-1	TRBJ2-3	TGTGCCAGCAAACAGACTAGGTGGACAGATACGCAGTATTTT	CASKQTRWTDTQYF
.	.	TRBV21-1	TRBJ2-5	TGTGCCAGCAGCAAAGGGGACAGGGACTACCCCGAGGGGGAGACCCAGTACTTC	CASSKGDRDYPEGETQYF
.	.	TRBV20-1	TRBJ1-2	TGCAGTGCTCCGGGACTGGGCTATGGCTACACCTTC	CSAPGLGYGYTF
few	TRBD2	TRBV20-1	TRBJ2-3	TGCAGTGCTAGTTCTAGCGGGGGGAACACAGATACGCAGTATTTT	CSASSSGGNTDTQYF
.	.	TRBV19	TRBJ2-1	TGTGCCAGTAGCCCTCCGGGTCCCAATGAGCAGTTCTTC	CASSPPGPNEQFF
few	.	TRBV7-9	TRBJ1-1	TGTGCCAGCAGCCCTCGGGGGGGAATGGACACTGAAGCTTTCTTT	CASSPRGGMDTEAFF
.	.	TRBV18	TRBJ2-3	TGTGCCAGCTCATTGGGGAGCACAGATACGCAGTATTTT	CASSLGSTDTQYF
few	TRBD1	TRBV2	TRBJ2-5	TGTGCCAGCAGCCGGACAGGGGGCAGTCAGGAGACCCAGTACTTC	CASSRTGGSQETQYF